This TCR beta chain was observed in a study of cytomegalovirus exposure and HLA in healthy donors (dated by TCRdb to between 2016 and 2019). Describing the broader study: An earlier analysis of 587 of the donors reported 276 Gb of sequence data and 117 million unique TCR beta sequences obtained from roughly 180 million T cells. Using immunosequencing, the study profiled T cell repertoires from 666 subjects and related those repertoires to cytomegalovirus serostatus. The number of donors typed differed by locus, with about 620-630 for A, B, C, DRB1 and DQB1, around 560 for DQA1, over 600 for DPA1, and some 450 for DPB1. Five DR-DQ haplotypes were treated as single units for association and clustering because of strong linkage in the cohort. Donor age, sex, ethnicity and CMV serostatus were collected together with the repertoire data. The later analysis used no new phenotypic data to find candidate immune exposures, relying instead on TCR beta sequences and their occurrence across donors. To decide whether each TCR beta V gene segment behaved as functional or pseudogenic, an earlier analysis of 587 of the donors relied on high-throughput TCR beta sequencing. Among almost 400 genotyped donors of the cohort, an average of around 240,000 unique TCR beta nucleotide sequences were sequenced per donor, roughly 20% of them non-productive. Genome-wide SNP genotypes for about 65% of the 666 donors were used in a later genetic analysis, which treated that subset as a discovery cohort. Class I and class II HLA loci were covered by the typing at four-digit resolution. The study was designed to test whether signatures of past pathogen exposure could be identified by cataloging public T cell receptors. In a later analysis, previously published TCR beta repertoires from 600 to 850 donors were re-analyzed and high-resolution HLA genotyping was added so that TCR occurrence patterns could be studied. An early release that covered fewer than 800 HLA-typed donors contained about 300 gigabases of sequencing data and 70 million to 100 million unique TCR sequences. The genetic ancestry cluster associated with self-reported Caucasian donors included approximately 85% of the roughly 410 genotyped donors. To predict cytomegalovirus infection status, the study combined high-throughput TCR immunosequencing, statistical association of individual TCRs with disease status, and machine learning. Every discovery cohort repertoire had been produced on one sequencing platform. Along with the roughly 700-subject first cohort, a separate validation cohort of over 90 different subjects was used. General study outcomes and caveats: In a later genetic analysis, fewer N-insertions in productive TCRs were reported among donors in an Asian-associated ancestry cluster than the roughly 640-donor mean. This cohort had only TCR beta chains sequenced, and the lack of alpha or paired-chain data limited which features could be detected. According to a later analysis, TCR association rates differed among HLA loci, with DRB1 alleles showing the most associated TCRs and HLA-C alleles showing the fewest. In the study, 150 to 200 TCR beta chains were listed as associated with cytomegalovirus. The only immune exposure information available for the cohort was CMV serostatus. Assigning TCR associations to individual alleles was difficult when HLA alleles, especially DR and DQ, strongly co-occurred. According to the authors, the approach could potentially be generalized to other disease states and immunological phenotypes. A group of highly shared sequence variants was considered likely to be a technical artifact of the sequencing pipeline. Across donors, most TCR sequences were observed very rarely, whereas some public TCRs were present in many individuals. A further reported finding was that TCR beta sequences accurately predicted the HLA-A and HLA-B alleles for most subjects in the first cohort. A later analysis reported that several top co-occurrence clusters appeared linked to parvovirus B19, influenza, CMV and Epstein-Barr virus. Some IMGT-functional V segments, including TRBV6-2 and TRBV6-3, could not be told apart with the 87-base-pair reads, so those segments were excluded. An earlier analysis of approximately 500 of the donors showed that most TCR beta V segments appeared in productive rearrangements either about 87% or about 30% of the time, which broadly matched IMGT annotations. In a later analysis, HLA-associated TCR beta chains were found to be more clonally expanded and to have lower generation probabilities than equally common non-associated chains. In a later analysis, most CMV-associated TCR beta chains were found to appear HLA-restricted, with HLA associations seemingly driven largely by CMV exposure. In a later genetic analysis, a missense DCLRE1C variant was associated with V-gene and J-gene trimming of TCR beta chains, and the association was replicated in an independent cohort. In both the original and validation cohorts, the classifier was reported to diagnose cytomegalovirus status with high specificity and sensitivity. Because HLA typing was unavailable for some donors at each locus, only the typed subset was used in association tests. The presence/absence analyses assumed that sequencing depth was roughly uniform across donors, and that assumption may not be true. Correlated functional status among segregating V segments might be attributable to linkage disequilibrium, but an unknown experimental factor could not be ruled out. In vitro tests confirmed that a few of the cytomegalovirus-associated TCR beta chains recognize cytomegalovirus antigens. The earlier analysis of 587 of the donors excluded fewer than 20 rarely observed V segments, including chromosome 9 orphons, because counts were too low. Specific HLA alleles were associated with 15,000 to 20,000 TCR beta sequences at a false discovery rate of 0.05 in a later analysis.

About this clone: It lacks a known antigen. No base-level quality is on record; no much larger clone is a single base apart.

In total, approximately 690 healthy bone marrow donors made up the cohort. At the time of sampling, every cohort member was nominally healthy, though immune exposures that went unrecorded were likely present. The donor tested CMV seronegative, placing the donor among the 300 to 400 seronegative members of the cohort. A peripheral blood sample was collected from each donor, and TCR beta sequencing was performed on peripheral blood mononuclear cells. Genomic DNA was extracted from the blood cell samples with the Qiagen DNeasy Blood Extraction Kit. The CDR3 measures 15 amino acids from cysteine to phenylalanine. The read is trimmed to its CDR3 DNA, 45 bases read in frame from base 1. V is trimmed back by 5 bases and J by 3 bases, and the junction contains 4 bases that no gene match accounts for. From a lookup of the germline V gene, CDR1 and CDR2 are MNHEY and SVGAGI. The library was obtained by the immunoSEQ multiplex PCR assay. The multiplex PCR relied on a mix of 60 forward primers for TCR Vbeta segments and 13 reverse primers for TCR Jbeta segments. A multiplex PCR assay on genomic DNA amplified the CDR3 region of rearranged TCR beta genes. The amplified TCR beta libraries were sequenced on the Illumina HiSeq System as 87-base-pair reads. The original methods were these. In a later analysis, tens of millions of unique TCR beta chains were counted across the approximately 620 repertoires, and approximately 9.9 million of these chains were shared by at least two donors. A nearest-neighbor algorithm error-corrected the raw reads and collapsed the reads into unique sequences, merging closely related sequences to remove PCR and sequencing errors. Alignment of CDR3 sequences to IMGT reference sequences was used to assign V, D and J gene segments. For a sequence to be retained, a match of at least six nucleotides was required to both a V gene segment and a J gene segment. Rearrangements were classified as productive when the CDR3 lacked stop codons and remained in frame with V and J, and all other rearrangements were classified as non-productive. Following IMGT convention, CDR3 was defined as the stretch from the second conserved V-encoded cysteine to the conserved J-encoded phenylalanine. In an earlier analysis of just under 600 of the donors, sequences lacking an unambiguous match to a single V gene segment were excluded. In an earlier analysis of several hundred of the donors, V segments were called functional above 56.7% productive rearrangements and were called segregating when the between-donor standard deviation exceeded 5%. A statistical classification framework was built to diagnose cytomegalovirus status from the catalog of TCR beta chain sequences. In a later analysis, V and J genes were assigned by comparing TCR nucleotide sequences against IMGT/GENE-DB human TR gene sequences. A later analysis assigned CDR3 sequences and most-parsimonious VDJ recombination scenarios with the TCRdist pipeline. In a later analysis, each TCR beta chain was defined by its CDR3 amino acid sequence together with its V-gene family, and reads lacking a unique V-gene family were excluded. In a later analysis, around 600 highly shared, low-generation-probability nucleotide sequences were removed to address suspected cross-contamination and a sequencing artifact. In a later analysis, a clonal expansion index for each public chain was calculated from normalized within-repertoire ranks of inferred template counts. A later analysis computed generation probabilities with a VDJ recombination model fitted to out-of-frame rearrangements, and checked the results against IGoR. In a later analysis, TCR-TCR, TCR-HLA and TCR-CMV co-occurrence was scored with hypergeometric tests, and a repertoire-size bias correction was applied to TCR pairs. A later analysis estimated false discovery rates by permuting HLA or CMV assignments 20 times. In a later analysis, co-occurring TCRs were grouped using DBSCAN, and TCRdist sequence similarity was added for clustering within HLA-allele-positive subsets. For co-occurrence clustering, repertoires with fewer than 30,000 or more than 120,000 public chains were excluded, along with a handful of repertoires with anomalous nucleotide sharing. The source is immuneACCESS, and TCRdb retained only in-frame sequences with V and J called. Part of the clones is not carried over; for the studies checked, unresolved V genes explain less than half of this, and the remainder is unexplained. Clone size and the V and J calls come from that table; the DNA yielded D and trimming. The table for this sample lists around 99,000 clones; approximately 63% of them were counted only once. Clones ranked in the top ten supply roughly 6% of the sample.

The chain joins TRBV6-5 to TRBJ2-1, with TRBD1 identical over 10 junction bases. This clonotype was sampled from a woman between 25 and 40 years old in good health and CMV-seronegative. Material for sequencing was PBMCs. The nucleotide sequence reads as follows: TGTGCCAGCAGTACCGGACAGGGGGTCTACAATGAGCAGTTCTTC. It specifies CASSTGQGVYNEQFF.